This T cell receptor (beta chain) was sequenced for a study of regulatory T cells in long-lasting Graves disease. Study results and caveats: With persistent disease, TRBV28, TRBJ1-2 and TRBJ2-5 were the favored segments. TCR diversity was lower in persistent than newly diagnosed Graves' disease. Relative to new patients (roughly 950), persistent patients exhibited greater sharing of public clonotypes (approximately 2,800).

Noted time point: newly diagnosed GD, antithyroid drugs for less than 3 months. Researchers made the TCR library from RNA that was extracted from PBMCs. Arm-PCR of CDR3 regions and iRepertoire HTBI primers were the basis on which TCR beta libraries were built. In the original analysis: Taken together, the samples had 60 or so TRBV and 15 or so TRBJ segments identified. TCRdb re-derived calls from the multiplex PCR reads in MiXCR, one entry per CDR3 protein. Here the V and J calls rest on TCRdb's processing, not on the authors' analysis. Of around 400,000 distinct CDR3 sequences in the sample, roughly 15% were seen once. This clonotype was counted at least ten times. Its matching antigen is unknown. Germline assignment: CDR1 SGDLS and CDR2 YYNGEE. J gave up 6 bases and V 6 bases, and 6 bases lay outside the gene matches. The CDR3 extends over 13 amino acids.

The genes are TRBV9 and TRBJ1-2, with 9 bases aligning to TRBD1. This receptor was taken from a female donor with Graves disease. Source: peripheral blood mononuclear cells (PBMCs), taken at new diagnosis, from a patient treated with antithyroid drugs. CDR3 nucleotides: TGTGCCAGCACAGAGGACAGGGGAGATGGCTACACCTTC. Protein sequence: CASTEDRGDGYTF.